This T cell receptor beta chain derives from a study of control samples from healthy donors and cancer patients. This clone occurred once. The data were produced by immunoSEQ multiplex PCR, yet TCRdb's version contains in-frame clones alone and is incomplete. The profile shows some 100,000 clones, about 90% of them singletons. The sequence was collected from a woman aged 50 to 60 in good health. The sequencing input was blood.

The CDR3 DNA reads as TGTGCCAGCTCAGAACAGCGGGATGAAAAACTGTTTTTT. The encoded protein is CASSEQRDEKLFF. The chain joins TRBV18 to TRBJ1-4, with unresolved D. The CDR3 consists of 13 residues. V was trimmed by 5 bases and J by 6 bases, leaving 10 bases between them. Germline V gene sequence: CDR1 KGHSH, CDR2 LQKENI.